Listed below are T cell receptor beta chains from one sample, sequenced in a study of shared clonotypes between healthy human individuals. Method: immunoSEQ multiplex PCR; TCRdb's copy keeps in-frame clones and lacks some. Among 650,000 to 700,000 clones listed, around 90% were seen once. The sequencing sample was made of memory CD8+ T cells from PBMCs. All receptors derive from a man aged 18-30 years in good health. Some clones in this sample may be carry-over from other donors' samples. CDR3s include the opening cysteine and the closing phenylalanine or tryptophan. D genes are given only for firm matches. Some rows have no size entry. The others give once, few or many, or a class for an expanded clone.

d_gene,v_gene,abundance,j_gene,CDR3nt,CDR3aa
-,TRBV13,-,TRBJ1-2,TGTGCCAGCAGCCAAAGTTACAGGGCAACCGGCGGCTACACCTTC,CASSQSYRATGGYTF
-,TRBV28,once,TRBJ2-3,TGTGCCAGCAGCCAGGCCCTGTATGCTAGCACAGATACGCAGTATTTT,CASSQALYASTDTQYF
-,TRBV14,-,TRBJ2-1,TGTGCCAGCAGCTCGAGGGCCGACAATGAGCAGTTCTTC,CASSSRADNEQFF
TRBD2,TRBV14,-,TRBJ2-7,TGTGCCAGCAGCCAAGGGACTAGGTTCCAGTACTTC,CASSQGTRFQYF
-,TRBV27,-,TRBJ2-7,TGTGCCAGCAGTTTACAAGGGACTTCCGTCGAGCAGTACTTC,CASSLQGTSVEQYF
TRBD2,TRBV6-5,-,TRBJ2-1,TGTGCCAGCAGTTACTCGACTAGCGGGTACAATGAGCAGTTCTTC,CASSYSTSGYNEQFF
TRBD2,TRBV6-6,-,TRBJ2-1,TGTGCCAGCAGTTACCGGACTAGCGGGAGTAGTAATGAGCAGTTCTTC,CASSYRTSGSSNEQFF
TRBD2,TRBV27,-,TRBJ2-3,TGTGCCAGCAGTTTGGTAGCGGGAGTGGGTCCAGATACGCAGTATTTT,CASSLVAGVGPDTQYF
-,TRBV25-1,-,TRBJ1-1,TGTGCCAGCAGTGATCTTGGACCGCAGAACACTGAAGCTTTCTTT,CASSDLGPQNTEAFF
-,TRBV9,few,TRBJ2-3,TGTGCCAGCAGCGGTCGGACAGATACGCAGTATTTT,CASSGRTDTQYF
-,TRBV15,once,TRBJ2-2,TGTGCCACGCGTCCGGGCCCCGGGGAGCTGTTTTTT,CATRPGPGELFF
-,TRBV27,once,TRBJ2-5,TGTGCCAGCAGCCGAATGTCAGGGGAGACCCAGTACTTC,CASSRMSGETQYF
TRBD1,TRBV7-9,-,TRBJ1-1,TGTGCCAGCAGCTTCCCAGGGGGCACCAACACTGAAGCTTTCTTT,CASSFPGGTNTEAFF
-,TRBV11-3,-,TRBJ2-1,TGTGCCAGCAGCTTAGATCGGGCTGCTCAGTTCTTC,CASSLDRAAQFF
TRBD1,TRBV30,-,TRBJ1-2,TGTGCCTGGAGTGTACGACAGGGGCACTATGGCTACACCTTC,CAWSVRQGHYGYTF
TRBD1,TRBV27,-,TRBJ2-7,TGTGCCAGCAGCGCCCCGGGACAGGGGGGCGAGCAGTACTTC,CASSAPGQGGEQYF
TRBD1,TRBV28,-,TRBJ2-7,TGTGCCAGCAGTTGGACAGGGAATTCCTACGAGCAGTACTTC,CASSWTGNSYEQYF
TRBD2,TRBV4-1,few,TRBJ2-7,TGCGCCAGCAGCCACGGGACTAGCGGGCTCAACGAGCAGTACTTC,CASSHGTSGLNEQYF